This T cell receptor beta chain was recorded in a study of CD8+ T cells in alopecia areata. CD4+ and CD8+ T cells were sorted from PBMCs. Regarding this clone: Its antigen remains unidentified.

Germline assignment: CDR1 SGDLS and CDR2 YYNGEE. Trimming cost V 0 bases and J 4 bases; bases outside gene matches: 5. The CDR3 is made up of 15 amino acids. Broader study findings: Relative to normal scalp, lesional scalp, especially alopecia totalis/universalis, showed higher clonality.

Sequencing relied on a cDNA template that was reverse transcribed from extracted RNA. Sequencing was performed with immunoSEQ multiplex PCR; in TCRdb, only in-frame clones are kept and a portion is missing. This sample has approximately 30,000 clones, with around 50% found just once. The chain carries TRBV9 and TRBJ2-5; TRBD2 aligns across 8 bases. Sequenced: NKG2D-high CD8+ T cells sorted from blood. The source is a human donor with alopecia areata. CDR3 amino acids: CASSVDGAGGETQYF. As DNA, the CDR3 is TGTGCCAGCAGCGTAGACGGGGCGGGGGGAGAGACCCAGTACTTC.